A single T cell receptor beta chain is shown here with its context. The antigen is not known. This specimen comes from a study of beta chain features in type 1 diabetes. Germline V gene data show CDR1 as SGHNT and CDR2 as YYREEE (reference sequence). The CDR3 consists of 14 residues. V lost 3 bases and J lost 4; bases outside the gene matches: 6. TCRB transcripts that were expressed got sequenced, as all of the isolated RNA had been reverse transcribed. Data came from immunoSEQ multiplex PCR; TCRdb stores just in-frame clones and leaves some out. This sample has over 700,000 clones; roughly a sixth occur once, and the top ten carry 0.02% to 0.025%. Findings and limits, study-wide: The influence of HLA type on TCRB rearrangement stayed undetermined. Among all four CD4+ subsets, Type 1 diabetes patients had TCRB CDR3s that were moderately but significantly shorter.

Isolation of CD4+ naive, central memory, regulatory and stem cell-like memory cells was achieved by sorting via CD45RO/CCR7/CD25/CD127/CD95/CD27. The sample taken for sequencing was naive CD4+ T cells from blood. The V call is TRBV5-4, the J call TRBJ2-5, with 7 bases matching TRBD1. This receptor was taken from a woman aged 18-29 years in good health. CDR3 in DNA: TGTGCCAGCAGCTCTACTGACAGGGCAGAGACCCAGTACTTC. Translation gives CASSSTDRAETQYF.